The 5 T cell receptor beta chains presented below share a single source sample, sequenced in a study of blood T cell repertoires in COVID-19. Assay used: immunoSEQ multiplex PCR; TCRdb lists only in-frame clones, some missing. The table shows around 160,000 clones, with approximately 80% occurring only once. Sequenced: peripheral blood. All receptors derive from a human donor with acute or convalescent COVID-19. The donor label of this sample is uncertain.

The rearrangement uses TRBV6-5 and TRBJ2-7; D is perhaps TRBD2 (5 bases). The V end was cut by 6 bases, the J end by 1 base, with 10 bases between. The CDR3 runs 13 residues. Germline V gene sequence: CDR1 MNHEY, CDR2 SVGAGI. The CDR3 sequence is CASRIPGSYEQYF. The CDR3 coding sequence is TGTGCCAGCAGAATACCGGGGTCCTACGAGCAGTACTTC.

Written as DNA, the CDR3 is TGTGCCAGCAGTCCAGGGCCCTACGAGCAGTACTTC. It yields the protein CASSPGPYEQYF. This sequence joins TRBV6-5 and TRBJ2-7; weak D call: TRBD1 (5 bases). From germline, CDR1 is MNHEY and CDR2 SVGAGI. Trimming removed 5 bases from V and 2 bases from J, with 7 bases in between. The CDR3 consists of 12 residues.

The chain links TRBV6-5 to TRBJ2-7; possibly TRBD1 for D (5 bases). From germline, CDR1 is MNHEY and CDR2 SVGAGI. The germline V and J ends were trimmed by 6 bases and 0 bases, with 12 bases remaining between them. The CDR3 has 14 residues. The CDR3 spells CASRPGQGSYEQYF. Written as DNA, the CDR3 is TGTGCCAGCAGACCTGGGCAGGGCTCCTACGAGCAGTACTTC.

In DNA, the CDR3 is TGTGCCAGCAGCGTAGCAGGGTCTATCTCTGGGGCCAACGTCCTGACTTTC. Translated, it gives CASSVAGSISGANVLTF. V is TRBV9 and J is TRBJ2-6; a weak D match, TRBD1 (5 bases). This CDR3 contains 17 residues. The germline V and J ends were trimmed by 0 bases and 0 bases, with 10 bases remaining between them. Per the germline V gene, CDR1 is SGDLS and CDR2 is YYNGEE. Combining the CDR3 with reference TRBV9 and TRBJ2-6 gives the whole variable domain DSGVTQTPKHLITATGQRVTLRCSPRSGDLSVYWYQQSLDQGLQFLIQYYNGEERAKGNILERFSAQQFPDLHSELNLSSLELGDSALYFCASSVAGSISGANVLTFGAGSRLTVL.

The chain recombines TRBV2 with TRBJ1-1, with 8 bases lining up with TRBD1. The CDR3 loop spans 14 amino acids. V was clipped by 6 bases and J by 1 base; unmatched bases: 4. Germline CDR1 and CDR2: SNHLY and FYNNEI. The CDR3 loop is CASRRTGSNTEAFF. Here the CDR3 DNA reads TGTGCCAGCAGGAGGACAGGGTCGAACACTGAAGCTTTCTTT.